Sequencing of this T cell receptor (beta chain) was carried out in a study of sequential checkpoint blockade in melanoma. This clone was observed a handful of times. Different DNA sequences within this sample yield the same CDR3. The CDR3 loop spans 15 amino acids. From germline, CDR1 is MNHEY and CDR2 SVGAGI. Trimming removed 0 bases at V and 3 bases at J, with 11 bases between. Only in-frame clones appear in the TCRdb table, and some are missing; sequencing was by immunoSEQ multiplex PCR. Here the sample spans approximately 3,600 clones, 45% to 75% being singletons. Stated treatment: randomized to nivolumab then ipilimumab (arm A) or the reverse (arm B).

Sequenced here: CD8+ T cells sorted from blood (inferred from file names), sampled from a patient given nivolumab and ipilimumab in sequence. The rearrangement uses TRBV6-5 and TRBJ1-2, with D perhaps TRBD1 (6 bases). This receptor was taken from a human donor with melanoma. DNA of the CDR3: TGTGCCAGCAGTTACTCGATAGAGGGGGACTATGGCTACACCTTC. It specifies CASSYSIEGDYGYTF.